This T cell receptor (beta chain) was recovered during a study of T cells in Graves' hyperthyroidism and ophthalmopathy. This clonotype was counted a few times. Amplification of TCR beta CDR3 regions was performed using RNA transcripts as template. The HTBI primer set was used in a first-round RT-PCR of the TCR CDR3. TCRdb called the multiplex PCR reads again in MiXCR, with one record for every CDR3 protein. The data hold under 800,000 distinct CDR3 sequences, with 13% to 15% observed a single time. A lack of ophthalmopathy progression within 18 months defined stable Graves' hyperthyroidism. Disease duration under 2 months; hyperthyroidism patients were aged 18 to 65. CDR1 and CDR2 (germline): MNHEY, SVGAGI. The CDR3 consists of 12 residues. Trimming shortened V by 2 bases and J by 5 bases, and 5 bases separated the two germline ends.

Sequenced sample: blood. V usage is TRBV6-5 and J usage is TRBJ2-3; D is possibly TRBD1 (5 bases). This receptor was obtained from a woman aged 18-30 years with Graves' hyperthyroidism. The CDR3: CASSYQGDTQYF. The CDR3 coding sequence is TGTGCCAGCAGTTACCAGGGAGATACGCAGTATTTT.